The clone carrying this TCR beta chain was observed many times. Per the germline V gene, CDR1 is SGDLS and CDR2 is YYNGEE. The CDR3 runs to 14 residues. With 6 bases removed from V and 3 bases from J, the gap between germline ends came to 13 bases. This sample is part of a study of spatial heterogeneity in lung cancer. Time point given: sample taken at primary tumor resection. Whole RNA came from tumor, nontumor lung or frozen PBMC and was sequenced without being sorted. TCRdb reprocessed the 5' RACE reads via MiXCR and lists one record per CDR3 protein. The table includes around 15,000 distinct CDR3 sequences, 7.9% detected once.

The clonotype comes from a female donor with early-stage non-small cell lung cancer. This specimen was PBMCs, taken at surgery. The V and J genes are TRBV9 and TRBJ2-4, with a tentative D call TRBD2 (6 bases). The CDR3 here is CASIGGIDKNIQYF. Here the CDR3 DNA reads TGTGCCAGCATCGGGGGAATCGACAAAAACATTCAGTACTTC. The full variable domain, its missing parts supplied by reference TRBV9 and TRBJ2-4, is DSGVTQTPKHLITATGQRVTLRCSPRSGDLSVYWYQQSLDQGLQFLIQYYNGEERAKGNILERFSAQQFPDLHSELNLSSLELGDSALYFCASIGGIDKNIQYFGAGTRLSVL.